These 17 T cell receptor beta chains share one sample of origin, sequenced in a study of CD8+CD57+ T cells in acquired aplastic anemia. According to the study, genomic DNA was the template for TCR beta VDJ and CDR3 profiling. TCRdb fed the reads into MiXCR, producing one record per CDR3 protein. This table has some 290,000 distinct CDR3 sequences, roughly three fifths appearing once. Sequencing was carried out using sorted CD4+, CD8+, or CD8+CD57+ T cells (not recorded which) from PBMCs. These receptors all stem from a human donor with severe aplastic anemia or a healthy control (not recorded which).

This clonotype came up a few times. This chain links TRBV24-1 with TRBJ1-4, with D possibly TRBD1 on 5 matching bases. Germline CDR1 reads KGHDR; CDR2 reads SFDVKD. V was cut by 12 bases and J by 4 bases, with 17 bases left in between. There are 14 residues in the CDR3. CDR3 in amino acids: CAHRKGVNNEKLFF. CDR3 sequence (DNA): TGTGCCCACAGGAAGGGCGTAAATAATGAAAAACTGTTTTTT.

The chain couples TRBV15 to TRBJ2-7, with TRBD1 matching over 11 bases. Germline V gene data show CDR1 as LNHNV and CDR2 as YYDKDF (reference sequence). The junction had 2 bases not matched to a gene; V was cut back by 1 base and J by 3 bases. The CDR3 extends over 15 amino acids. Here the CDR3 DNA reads TGTGCCACCAGCAGAGGGACAGGGGGCAGCTACGAGCAGTACTTC. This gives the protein CATSRGTGGSYEQYF.

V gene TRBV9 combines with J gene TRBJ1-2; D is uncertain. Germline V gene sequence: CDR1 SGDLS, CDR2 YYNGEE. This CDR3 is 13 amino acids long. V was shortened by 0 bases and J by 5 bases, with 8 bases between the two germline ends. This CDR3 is CASSVDGEYGYTF. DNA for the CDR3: TGTGCCAGCAGCGTAGATGGGGAATATGGCTACACCTTC.

DNA of the CDR3: TGTGCCAGCAGCACTACACAGAATCCTGGAAACACCATATATTTT. This sequence encodes CASSTTQNPGNTIYF. The rearrangement links TRBV7-8 to TRBJ1-3, with D uncertain. Trimming cost V 5 bases and J 2 bases, with 13 bases left between them. Germline V gene data show CDR1 as SGHVS and CDR2 as FQNEAQ. This CDR3 is built from 15 residues.

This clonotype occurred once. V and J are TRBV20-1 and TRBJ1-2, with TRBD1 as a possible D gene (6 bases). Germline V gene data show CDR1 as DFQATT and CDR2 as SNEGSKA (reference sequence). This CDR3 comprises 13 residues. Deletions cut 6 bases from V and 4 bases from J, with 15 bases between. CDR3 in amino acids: CSARPGHSYGYTF. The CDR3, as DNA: TGCAGTGCGAGACCGGGACACTCCTATGGCTACACCTTC.

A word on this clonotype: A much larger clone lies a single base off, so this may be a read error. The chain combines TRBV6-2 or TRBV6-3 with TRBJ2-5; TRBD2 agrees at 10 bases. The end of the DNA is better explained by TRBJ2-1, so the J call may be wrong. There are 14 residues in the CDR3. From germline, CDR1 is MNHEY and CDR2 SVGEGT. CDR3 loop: CASSCSGGALEQFF. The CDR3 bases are TGTGCCAGCAGTTGCAGCGGGGGGGCCCTTGAGCAGTTCTTC.

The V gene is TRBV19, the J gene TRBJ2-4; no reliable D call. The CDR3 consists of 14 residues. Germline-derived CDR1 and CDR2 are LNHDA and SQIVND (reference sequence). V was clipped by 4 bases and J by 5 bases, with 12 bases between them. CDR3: CASSTLGRQNIQYF. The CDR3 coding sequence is TGTGCCAGTAGTACACTCGGACGGCAAAACATTCAGTACTTC.

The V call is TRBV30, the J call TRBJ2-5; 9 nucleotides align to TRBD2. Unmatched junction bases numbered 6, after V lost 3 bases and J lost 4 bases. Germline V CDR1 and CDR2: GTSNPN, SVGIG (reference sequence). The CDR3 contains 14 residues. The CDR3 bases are TGTGCCTGGAGACAGGGACTAGCAGCAGAGACCCAGTACTTC. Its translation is CAWRQGLAAETQYF.

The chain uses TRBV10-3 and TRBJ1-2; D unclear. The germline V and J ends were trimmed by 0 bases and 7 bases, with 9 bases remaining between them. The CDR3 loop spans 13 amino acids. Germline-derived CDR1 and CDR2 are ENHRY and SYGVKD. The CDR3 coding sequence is TGTGCCATCAGTGAGTCGGGGTATGGTGGCTACACCTTC. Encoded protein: CAISESGYGGYTF.

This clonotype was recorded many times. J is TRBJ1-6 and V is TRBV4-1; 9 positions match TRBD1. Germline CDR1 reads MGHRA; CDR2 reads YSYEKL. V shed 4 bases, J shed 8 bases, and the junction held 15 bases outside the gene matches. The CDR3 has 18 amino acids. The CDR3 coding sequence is TGCGCCAGCAGCCTCGACCCGGGACAGGGTCCTCTAGATTCACCCCTCCACTTT. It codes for CASSLDPGQGPLDSPLHF.

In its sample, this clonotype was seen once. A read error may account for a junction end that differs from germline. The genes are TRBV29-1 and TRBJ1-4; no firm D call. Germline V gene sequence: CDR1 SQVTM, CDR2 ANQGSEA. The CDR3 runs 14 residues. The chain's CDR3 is CSVDALEANEKLVF. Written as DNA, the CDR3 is TGCAGCGTCGATGCCCTGGAAGCTAATGAAAAACTGGTTTTT.

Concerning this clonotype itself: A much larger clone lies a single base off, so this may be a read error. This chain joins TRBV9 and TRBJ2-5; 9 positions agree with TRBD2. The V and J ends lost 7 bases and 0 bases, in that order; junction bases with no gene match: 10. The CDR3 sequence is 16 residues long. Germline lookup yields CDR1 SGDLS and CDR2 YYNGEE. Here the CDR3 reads CASGGGGRGDQETQYF. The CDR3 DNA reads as TGTGCCAGCGGCGGGGGGGGGCGGGGGGACCAAGAGACCCAGTACTTC. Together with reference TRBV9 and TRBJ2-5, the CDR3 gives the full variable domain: DSGVTQTPKHLITATGQRVTLRCSPRSGDLSVYWYQQSLDQGLQFLIQYYNGEERAKGNILERFSAQQFPDLHSELNLSSLELGDSALYFCASGGGGRGDQETQYFGPGTRLLVL.

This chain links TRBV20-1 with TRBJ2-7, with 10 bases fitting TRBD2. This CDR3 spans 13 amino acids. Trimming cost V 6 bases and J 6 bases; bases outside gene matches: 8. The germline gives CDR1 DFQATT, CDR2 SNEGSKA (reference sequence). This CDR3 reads CSAERGGVSEQYF. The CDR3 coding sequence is TGCAGTGCCGAGCGGGGGGGCGTCTCCGAGCAGTACTTC.

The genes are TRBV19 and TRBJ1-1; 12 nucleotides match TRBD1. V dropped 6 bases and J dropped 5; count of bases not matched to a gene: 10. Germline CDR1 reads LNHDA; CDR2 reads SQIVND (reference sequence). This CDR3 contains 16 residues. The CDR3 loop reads CASRPGTGGAGTEAFF. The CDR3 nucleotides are TGTGCCAGTAGGCCGGGGACAGGGGGCGCGGGTACTGAAGCTTTCTTT. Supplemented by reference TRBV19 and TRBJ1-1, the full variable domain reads DGGITQSPKYLFRKEGQNVTLSCEQNLNHDAMYWYRQDPGQGLRLIYYSQIVNDFQKGDIAEGYSVSREKKESFPLTVTSAQKNPTAFYLCASRPGTGGAGTEAFFGQGTRLTVV.

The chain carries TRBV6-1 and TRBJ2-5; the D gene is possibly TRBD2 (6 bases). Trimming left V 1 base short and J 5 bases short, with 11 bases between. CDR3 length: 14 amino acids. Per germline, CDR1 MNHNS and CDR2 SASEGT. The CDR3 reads CASSEVAGRETQYF. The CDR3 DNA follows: TGTGCCAGCAGTGAAGTTGCGGGGAGGGAGACCCAGTACTTC.

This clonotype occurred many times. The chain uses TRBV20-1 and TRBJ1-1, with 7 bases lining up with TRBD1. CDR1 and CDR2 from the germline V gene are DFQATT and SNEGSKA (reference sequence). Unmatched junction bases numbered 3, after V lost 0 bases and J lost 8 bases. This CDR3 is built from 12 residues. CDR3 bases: TGCAGTGCTAGAGACCCGGACAGGGAAGCTTTCTTT. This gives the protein CSARDPDREAFF.

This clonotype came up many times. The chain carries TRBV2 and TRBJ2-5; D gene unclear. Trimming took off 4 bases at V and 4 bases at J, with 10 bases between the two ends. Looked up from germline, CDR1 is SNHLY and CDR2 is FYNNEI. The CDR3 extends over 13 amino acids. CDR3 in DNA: TGTGCCAGCAGTGCAATCTGGGGAGAGACCCAGTACTTC. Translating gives CASSAIWGETQYF.